This T cell receptor beta chain emerged from a study of OX40 agonist ivuxolimab in advanced cancers. Across the whole study: Dose-escalation cases comprised hepatocellular carcinoma, melanoma, renal cell or head and neck cancer. General study results and limits: There were also nonresponders showing low normalized T-cell clonal expansion.

Concerning this clone itself: Its specificity is not known.

Only in-frame clones appear in the TCRdb table, and some are missing; sequencing was by immunoSEQ multiplex PCR. In the table there are 55,000 to 75,000 clones, 75% to 90% of which are singletons. The CDR3 length is 17 residues. V trimming: 4 bases; J trimming: 7 bases; junction bases outside the gene matches: 13. Germline loops: CDR1 SGHDN, CDR2 FVKESK. The receptor's source is an adult with an advanced solid tumor such as melanoma, head and neck, liver or kidney cancer. The sequences come from CD4+ or CD8+ T cells sorted from blood, collected in a trial of the OX40 agonist ivuxolimab. This sequence joins TRBV14 and TRBJ2-7, with 13 positions matching TRBD2. The CDR3 bases are TGTGCCAGCAGCCCGAGTGGGGGGACTAGCGGGAACCTGGAGCAGTACTTC. It is translated as CASSPSGGTSGNLEQYF.